These T cell receptor beta chains were read from a single sample in a study of cytotoxic CD8 clonotypes in ibrutinib-treated CLL. Only in-frame clones appear in the TCRdb table, and some are missing; sequencing was by immunoSEQ multiplex PCR. The sample has fewer than 400,000 clones, roughly two thirds seen once. Here the sequenced sample was PBMCs, taken after 36 months of ibrutinib treatment. The receptors were sampled from a human donor with chronic lymphocytic leukemia. The CDR3 runs from the conserved cysteine through the conserved F or W. D genes are given only for firm matches. Expanded clones are given a class, and other clones once, few, many or no size at all.

clone size	V gene	J gene	D gene	CDR3 protein	CDR3 DNA
NA	TRBV4-3	TRBJ1-1	NA	CASSHGEGGTNTEAFF	TGCGCCAGCAGCCATGGGGAGGGGGGTACGAACACTGAAGCTTTCTTT
NA	TRBV19	TRBJ2-7	TRBD1	CASSYRDRLYEQYF	TGTGCCAGTAGCTACCGGGACAGACTCTACGAGCAGTACTTC
NA	TRBV15	TRBJ1-2	TRBD1	CATSREGQGRGYTF	TGTGCCACCAGCAGAGAGGGACAGGGTCGTGGCTACACCTTC
few	TRBV6-4	TRBJ1-4	NA	CASSDSDRGVRATNEKLFF	TGTGCCAGCAGTGACTCGGACCGAGGGGTCAGGGCAACTAATGAAAAACTGTTTTTT
NA	TRBV10-3	TRBJ2-1	NA	CAITAGNSYNEQFF	TGTGCCATCACAGCGGGCAACTCCTACAATGAGCAGTTCTTC
NA	TRBV27	TRBJ2-7	NA	CASSPGVGGSYEQYF	TGTGCCAGCAGTCCCGGAGTGGGGGGCTCCTACGAGCAGTACTTC
NA	TRBV29-1	TRBJ1-1	NA	CSVLDSGFTEAFF	TGCAGCGTCCTGGACAGTGGATTCACTGAAGCTTTCTTT
NA	TRBV5-1	TRBJ2-2	NA	CASSPNVGTGELFF	TGCGCCAGCAGCCCAAATGTTGGCACCGGGGAGCTGTTTTTT
NA	TRBV27	TRBJ2-7	TRBD2	CASSLVAASGYEQYF	TGTGCCAGCAGTTTAGTCGCCGCTAGCGGCTACGAGCAGTACTTC
NA	TRBV11-2	TRBJ2-5	NA	CASSRDATQETQYF	TGTGCCAGCAGCCGGGACGCTACCCAAGAGACCCAGTACTTC
NA	TRBV12-5	TRBJ2-3	NA	CASGWTTGADTQYF	TGTGCTAGTGGTTGGACGACGGGGGCCGATACGCAGTATTTT
NA	TRBV2	TRBJ2-5	TRBD2	CASSVGSSGNQETQYF	TGTGCCAGCAGTGTAGGTTCTAGCGGAAACCAAGAGACCCAGTACTTC
NA	TRBV5-6	TRBJ2-7	TRBD2	CASSLGLAGQYEQYF	TGTGCCAGCAGCTTGGGGCTAGCGGGACAATACGAGCAGTACTTC
few	TRBV7-9	TRBJ2-2	NA	CASSSTGLTTRELFF	TGTGCCAGCAGTTCCACGGGACTTACCACCCGGGAGCTGTTTTTT
few	TRBV2	TRBJ1-2	NA	CASKGSRSGANYGYTF	TGTGCCAGCAAAGGCTCGAGGAGTGGGGCTAACTATGGCTACACCTTC
NA	TRBV4-2	TRBJ2-2	TRBD1	CASVERQGSTGELFF	TGTGCCAGTGTCGAAAGACAGGGGAGCACCGGGGAGCTGTTTTTT
once	TRBV5-1	TRBJ2-3	NA	CASSLGRVSTDTQYF	TGCGCCAGCAGCTTGGGTCGAGTTAGCACAGATACGCAGTATTTT
NA	TRBV16	TRBJ1-5	NA	CASSPRQAHQPQHF	TGTGCCAGCAGCCCCAGACAGGCCCATCAGCCCCAGCATTTT
NA	TRBV7-9	TRBJ2-6	NA	CASSLGSGANVLTF	TGTGCCAGCAGCTTAGGGTCTGGGGCCAACGTCCTGACTTTC
NA	TRBV5-1	TRBJ2-7	NA	CASSFQGSSYEQYF	TGCGCCAGCAGCTTCCAGGGTTCCTCCTACGAGCAGTACTTC
NA	TRBV6-4	TRBJ1-2	NA	CASSGGLGYTF	TGTGCCAGCAGTGGCGGGCTAGGCTACACCTTC
NA	TRBV5-6	TRBJ2-6	NA	CASSLVSGANVLTF	TGTGCCAGCAGCCTCGTCTCTGGGGCCAACGTCCTGACTTTC
NA	TRBV15	TRBJ2-3	NA	CATSRDRTATTDTQYF	TGTGCCACCAGCAGAGATCGCACTGCAACGACAGATACGCAGTATTTT
few	TRBV7-6	TRBJ2-5	NA	CASSRPQETQYF	TGTGCCAGCAGCCGTCCCCAAGAGACCCAGTACTTC
NA	TRBV12-2	TRBJ1-5	NA	CASRLAGKTPDCSNQPQHF	TGTGCAAGTCGCTTAGCGGGGAAAACACCTGACTGCAGCAATCAGCCCCAGCATTTT
NA	TRBV7-2	TRBJ2-7	NA	CASSRAAYEQYF	TGTGCCAGCAGTCGGGCTGCCTACGAGCAGTACTTC
NA	TRBV9	TRBJ2-1	TRBD2	CASSRNRPGGNEQFF	TGTGCCAGCAGCAGAAACAGGCCGGGGGGCAATGAGCAGTTCTTC
few	TRBV4-1	TRBJ1-2	NA	CASSQGRSEGDGYTF	TGCGCCAGCAGCCAGGGACGCTCAGAGGGTGATGGCTACACCTTC
NA	TRBV29-1	TRBJ1-2	NA	CSVDSTFYGYTF	TGCAGCGTTGACTCGACATTCTATGGCTACACCTTC
NA	TRBV7-9	TRBJ1-4	NA	CASSLSQGEEKLFF	TGTGCCAGCAGCTTGAGCCAGGGCGAAGAAAAACTGTTTTTT
NA	TRBV7-3	TRBJ2-1	TRBD2	CASSSSGRGNEQFF	TGTGCCAGCAGCTCAAGCGGGAGAGGCAATGAGCAGTTCTTC
NA	TRBV5-1	TRBJ2-3	NA	CASSSSGSTDTQYF	TGCGCCAGCAGTAGTAGCGGAAGCACAGATACGCAGTATTTT
NA	TRBV7-3	TRBJ2-2	TRBD1	CASNTPGQGNTGELFF	TGTGCCAGCAACACACCGGGACAGGGAAACACCGGGGAGCTGTTTTTT
NA	TRBV30	TRBJ2-1	TRBD2	CAWSVLRGVPYNEQFF	TGTGCCTGGAGTGTACTCCGGGGGGTACCCTACAATGAGCAGTTCTTC
few	TRBV9	TRBJ2-7	TRBD2	CASSVLGSGRGEQYF	TGTGCCAGCAGCGTATTGGGTAGCGGGAGGGGAGAGCAGTACTTC
once	TRBV2	TRBJ2-7	TRBD1	CASTGTGSKVGYEQYF	TGTGCCAGCACCGGGACAGGGTCGAAAGTAGGCTACGAGCAGTACTTC
NA	TRBV5-4	TRBJ1-1	NA	CASSLRGNTEAFF	TGTGCCAGCAGCTTGAGGGGGAACACTGAAGCTTTCTTT
NA	TRBV10-3	TRBJ2-7	TRBD2	CAIGSSGSYEQYF	TGTGCCATCGGATCTAGCGGGAGTTACGAGCAGTACTTC
NA	TRBV4-3	TRBJ2-1	TRBD1	CASSQERDRGEGEQFF	TGCGCCAGCAGCCAAGAAAGGGACAGGGGTGAGGGTGAGCAGTTCTTC
NA	TRBV19	TRBJ1-4	NA	CASSRQTNEKLFF	TGTGCCAGTAGTAGACAGACTAATGAAAAACTGTTTTTT
few	TRBV6-4	TRBJ2-3	NA	CASSDDSTTDTQYF	TGTGCCAGCAGTGACGACAGCACCACAGATACGCAGTATTTT
few	TRBV12-5	TRBJ1-1	NA	CASGLAVRGGTEAFF	TGTGCTAGTGGTTTGGCCGTAAGGGGGGGCACTGAAGCTTTCTTT
NA	TRBV5-1	TRBJ2-7	TRBD1	CASSLVFGTDYEQYF	TGCGCCAGCAGCTTGGTATTCGGGACAGATTACGAGCAGTACTTC
NA	TRBV14	TRBJ2-5	NA	CASSPLGMYVKTQYF	TGTGCCAGCAGCCCTCTTGGGATGTACGTGAAGACCCAGTACTTC
once	TRBV6-5	TRBJ2-7	TRBD2	CASSSEGAGGSYEQYF	TGTGCCAGCAGTTCCGAAGGAGCGGGAGGTTCCTACGAGCAGTACTTC
NA	TRBV5-4	TRBJ2-7	NA	CASSNFRGSYEQYF	TGTGCCAGCAGTAATTTTCGGGGGAGCTACGAGCAGTACTTC
NA	TRBV12-5	TRBJ2-1	TRBD2	CASGLTNLAGEFRNEQFF	TGTGCTAGTGGTTTGACTAATTTAGCGGGAGAGTTTCGCAATGAGCAGTTCTTC
few	TRBV19	TRBJ1-5	TRBD1	CASKTGGNNQPQHF	TGTGCCAGCAAGACAGGGGGCAACAATCAGCCCCAGCATTTT
NA	TRBV4-3	TRBJ1-5	NA	CASSQDRGAGPYSNQPQHF	TGCGCCAGCAGCCAAGATCGGGGAGCAGGCCCATATAGCAATCAGCCCCAGCATTTT
NA	TRBV7-9	TRBJ2-5	NA	CASSPRWGVGQETQYF	TGTGCCAGCAGCCCCCGATGGGGCGTGGGCCAAGAGACCCAGTACTTC
NA	TRBV29-1	TRBJ2-1	TRBD2	CSVAPSGEYNEQFF	TGCAGCGTTGCGCCTAGCGGGGAGTACAATGAGCAGTTCTTC
NA	TRBV7-8	TRBJ1-1	TRBD1	CASSLAGTGGFGAFF	TGTGCCAGCAGCTTGGCCGGGACAGGGGGCTTTGGAGCTTTCTTT
NA	TRBV6-5	TRBJ2-7	TRBD2	CASSYAGGPPYEQYF	TGTGCCAGCAGTTACGCGGGAGGCCCTCCCTACGAGCAGTACTTC